This is a list of T cell receptor beta chains from one sample in a study of CD8 T cells in ankylosing spondylitis. One entry per CDR3 protein results from TCRdb running MiXCR on the 5' RACE reads. The data contain around 220,000 distinct CDR3 sequences, 18% of them singletons. The sequenced sample consisted of blood, either unsorted or a sorted T cell fraction (not recorded which). These receptors were collected from a male donor with ankylosing spondylitis. CDR3s include the opening cysteine and the closing phenylalanine or tryptophan. Each record gives: V gene, J gene, D gene, clone size, CDR3 protein, CDR3 DNA. The D gene is left open where the match is weak. Clone size is stated in some rows and not others, as once, few, many or a class when expanded.

V: TRBV19; J: TRBJ2-2; D: TRBD1; size: NA; CDR3: CASRDHRGRNTGELFF; DNA: TGTGCCAGCCGCGACCACAGGGGGCGGAACACCGGGGAGCTGTTTTTT
V: TRBV29-1; J: TRBJ2-7; D: TRBD2; size: NA; CDR3: CSVASGAYEQYF; DNA: TGCAGCGTTGCTAGCGGGGCTTACGAGCAGTACTTC
V: TRBV3-1; J: TRBJ1-2; D: NA; size: few; CDR3: CASSQDIEGYGYTF; DNA: TGTGCCAGCAGCCAAGATATTGAAGGCTATGGCTACACCTTC
V: TRBV4-3; J: TRBJ2-7; D: TRBD1; size: NA; CDR3: CASSQDRGTGYEEQYF; DNA: TGCGCCAGCAGCCAAGACCGCGGGACAGGGTATGAAGAGCAGTACTTC
V: TRBV30; J: TRBJ2-2; D: NA; size: NA; CDR3: CAWSVLLFSGNTGELFF; DNA: TGTGCCTGGAGTGTACTTTTGTTTAGCGGGAACACCGGGGAGCTGTTTTTT
V: TRBV28; J: TRBJ1-5; D: NA; size: NA; CDR3: CASSAPQGWSNQPQHF; DNA: TGTGCCAGCAGTGCCCCACAGGGTTGGAGCAATCAGCCCCAGCATTTT
V: TRBV7-9; J: TRBJ2-5; D: NA; size: NA; CDR3: CASSPNHRDRETQYF; DNA: TGTGCCAGCAGCCCAAATCACCGGGACCGAGAGACCCAGTACTTC
V: TRBV28; J: TRBJ2-5; D: NA; size: NA; CDR3: CASSFAGAGETQYF; DNA: TGTGCCAGCAGTTTCGCGGGGGCCGGGGAGACCCAGTACTTC
V: TRBV5-1; J: TRBJ2-7; D: NA; size: NA; CDR3: CASSLDVSYEQYF; DNA: TGTGCCAGCAGCTTAGACGTCTCCTACGAGCAGTACTTC
V: TRBV29-1; J: TRBJ2-1; D: TRBD2; size: few; CDR3: CSVEVIGGGAVYNEQFF; DNA: TGCAGCGTTGAAGTTATCGGCGGGGGGGCTGTGTACAATGAGCAGTTCTTC
V: TRBV12-3/TRBV12-4; J: TRBJ2-3; D: NA; size: many; CDR3: CASSSPTGTDTQYF; DNA: TGTGCCAGCAGCTCCCCGACGGGGACAGATACGCAGTATTTT
V: TRBV29-1; J: TRBJ1-1; D: NA; size: NA; CDR3: CSVEDHGNEAFF; DNA: TGCAGCGTTGAAGATCACGGGAATGAAGCTTTCTTT
V: TRBV7-8; J: TRBJ2-2; D: NA; size: NA; CDR3: CASISGSNTGELFF; DNA: TGTGCCAGCATTTCGGGGTCGAACACCGGGGAGCTGTTTTTT
V: TRBV29-1; J: TRBJ2-1; D: NA; size: many; CDR3: CSVAAYREQFF; DNA: TGCAGCGTCGCAGCTTACAGGGAGCAGTTCTTC
V: TRBV4-1; J: TRBJ2-3; D: NA; size: NA; CDR3: CASSQYQYPDTQYF; DNA: TGCGCCAGCAGCCAATATCAGTATCCAGATACGCAGTATTTT
V: TRBV29-1; J: TRBJ2-7; D: TRBD1; size: few; CDR3: CSVVNTGEGEQYF; DNA: TGCAGCGTTGTAAACACAGGGGAAGGGGAGCAGTACTTC
V: TRBV6-1; J: TRBJ1-1; D: TRBD1; size: NA; CDR3: CASSGQGATTEAFF; DNA: TGTGCCAGCAGTGGACAGGGGGCGACCACTGAAGCTTTCTTT
V: TRBV6-1; J: TRBJ2-1; D: NA; size: NA; CDR3: CASSDYEQFF; DNA: TGTGCCAGCAGTGATTATGAGCAGTTCTTC
V: TRBV7-2; J: TRBJ2-1; D: TRBD2; size: few; CDR3: CASSMSGSAYNEQFF; DNA: TGTGCCAGCAGCATGAGCGGGAGCGCCTACAATGAGCAGTTCTTC
V: TRBV29-1; J: TRBJ2-1; D: NA; size: few; CDR3: CSVEVYNEQFF; DNA: TGCAGCGTCGAGGTGTACAATGAGCAGTTCTTC
V: TRBV6-1; J: TRBJ2-7; D: NA; size: NA; CDR3: CASGPRVSYEQYF; DNA: TGTGCCAGCGGACCGCGGGTTTCCTACGAGCAGTACTTC
V: TRBV2; J: TRBJ2-5; D: TRBD2; size: NA; CDR3: CASSEVAGEETQYF; DNA: TGTGCCAGCAGTGAAGTAGCGGGAGAGGAGACCCAGTACTTC
V: TRBV6-1; J: TRBJ1-1; D: TRBD1; size: few; CDR3: CASGGQGARAEAFF; DNA: TGTGCCAGCGGGGGACAGGGGGCGCGAGCTGAAGCTTTCTTT
V: TRBV27; J: TRBJ1-1; D: NA; size: few; CDR3: CASSLSRGGEAFF; DNA: TGTGCCAGCAGTTTATCCCGCGGAGGAGAAGCTTTCTTT
V: TRBV6-2/TRBV6-3; J: TRBJ2-7; D: NA; size: NA; CDR3: CASSPQSYEQYF; DNA: TGTGCCAGCAGTCCTCAGTCCTACGAGCAGTACTTC
V: TRBV20-1; J: TRBJ2-7; D: NA; size: few; CDR3: CSARDFSNSYEQYF; DNA: TGCAGTGCTAGAGATTTTTCCAACTCCTACGAGCAGTACTTC
V: TRBV6-2/TRBV6-3; J: TRBJ2-5; D: TRBD2; size: few; CDR3: CASSVPGLASFSQETQYF; DNA: TGTGCCAGCAGTGTGCCGGGACTAGCCTCATTTTCCCAAGAGACCCAGTACTTC
V: TRBV7-9; J: TRBJ1-1; D: NA; size: NA; CDR3: CASSLIEDTEAFF; DNA: TGTGCCAGCAGCTTAATCGAAGACACTGAAGCTTTCTTT
V: TRBV5-1; J: TRBJ2-2; D: NA; size: few; CDR3: CASSLLQGWDTGELFF; DNA: TGCGCCAGCAGCTTGCTCCAGGGGTGGGACACCGGGGAGCTGTTTTTT
V: TRBV4-1; J: TRBJ2-3; D: TRBD2; size: NA; CDR3: CASSLQPTGTSPTDTQYF; DNA: TGCGCCAGCAGTCTCCAACCGACCGGGACTAGCCCCACAGATACGCAGTATTTT
V: TRBV27; J: TRBJ1-6; D: NA; size: NA; CDR3: CASSSRTAYNSPLHF; DNA: TGTGCCAGCAGTTCCCGGACAGCTTATAATTCACCCCTCCACTTT
V: TRBV6-2/TRBV6-3; J: TRBJ1-5; D: TRBD1; size: NA; CDR3: CASSLSRQGVGQPQHF; DNA: TGTGCCAGCAGCCTGAGCCGACAGGGCGTGGGGCAGCCCCAGCATTTT
V: TRBV7-9; J: TRBJ2-7; D: NA; size: NA; CDR3: CASSKGSNEQYF; DNA: TGTGCCAGCAGCAAAGGGAGCAACGAGCAGTACTTC
V: TRBV15; J: TRBJ1-1; D: NA; size: few; CDR3: CATSDVGRAKAFF; DNA: TGTGCCACCAGTGACGTGGGGAGGGCAAAAGCTTTCTTT
V: TRBV29-1; J: TRBJ2-5; D: NA; size: many; CDR3: CSVDGGDNQETQYF; DNA: TGCAGCGTTGATGGGGGAGACAACCAAGAGACCCAGTACTTC